One and the same sample provided the 5 T cell receptor beta chains below, sequenced in a study of human T cells and chemical hapten exposure. Time point reported: patch test 3, about 24 weeks after DPC sensitization. Sample treatment: therapeutic diphenylcyclopropenone sensitization with weekly scalp DPC. From the RACE reads, TCRdb called clonotypes with MiXCR, one entry per CDR3 protein. The sample lists tens of thousands of distinct CDR3 sequences, 10% to 11% seen once, with 3% to 4% in the top ten. The sample was whole blood, taken in connection with sensitization to the hapten diphenylcyclopropenone (DPC). All receptors come from a woman aged 45-60 years with alopecia areata. Some clones in this sample may be carry-over from other donors' samples.

The chain couples TRBV29-1 to TRBJ2-6; TRBD1 matches 12 bases. The CDR3 length is 17 residues. The trim removed 6 bases at V and 2 bases at J, leaving 8 bases unmatched. The germline V gene encodes CDR1 SQVTM and CDR2 ANQGSEA. The CDR3 protein is CSVKSGTGGAGANVLTF. The CDR3 coding sequence is TGCAGCGTCAAGTCCGGGACAGGGGGCGCTGGGGCCAACGTCCTGACTTTC.

This clonotype was counted ten times or more. The rearrangement uses TRBV6-6 and TRBJ2-5; D is ambiguous. This CDR3 is built from 15 residues. Germline CDR1 is MNHNY and CDR2 is SVGAGI (reference sequence). Trimming removed 4 bases from V and 5 bases from J, with 17 bases in between. DNA for the CDR3: TGTGCCAGCAGTTCGCCCACTGAGATCGGCGAGACCCAGTACTTC. Protein: CASSSPTEIGETQYF.

The table lists this clonotype with many counts. The CDR3 loop reads CASSPGGAGGETQYF. In DNA, the CDR3 is TGTGCCAGCAGCCCCGGGGGGGCGGGAGGAGAGACCCAGTACTTC. The chain carries TRBV7-2 and TRBJ2-5; 8 positions match TRBD2. CDR1 and CDR2 (germline): SGHTA, FQGNSA. V lost 5 bases to trimming and J lost 4 bases; unmatched junction nucleotides: 9. The length of the CDR3 is 15 residues. The full variable domain, in which reference TRBV7-2 and TRBJ2-5 provide the parts outside the CDR3, is GAGVSQSPSNKVTEKGKDVELRCDPISGHTALYWYRQSLGQGLEFLIYFQGNSAPDKSGLPSDRFSAERTGGSVSTLTIQRTQQEDSAVYLCASSPGGAGGETQYFGPGTRLLVL.

Ten or more counts support this clonotype. The chain joins TRBV28 to TRBJ2-3, with 12 bases lining up with TRBD2. Germline V gene data show CDR1 as MDHEN and CDR2 as SYDVKM. The length of the CDR3 is 15 residues. The V segment lost 5 bases and the J segment 6 bases; nucleotides outside the gene matches: 6. The CDR3 DNA reads TGTGCCAGCAGTACCCCTCTAGCGGGAGGGGATACGCAGTATTTT. Encoded protein: CASSTPLAGGDTQYF.

Ten or more counts support this clonotype. The rearrangement links TRBV2 to TRBJ2-2; D not resolved. V lost 4 bases and J lost 1, with 10 bases in between. Germline-derived CDR1 and CDR2 are SNHLY and FYNNEI. This CDR3 has 15 residues. In DNA, the CDR3 is TGTGCCAGCAGTGTGAAGACGGTGAACACCGGGGAGCTGTTTTTT. This gives the protein CASSVKTVNTGELFF.